Shown below are 21 T cell receptor beta chains from a single sample sequenced in a study of CD8 T cells in ankylosing spondylitis. A single record per CDR3 protein comes from TCRdb applying MiXCR to the 5' RACE reads. Of 200,000 to 250,000 distinct CDR3 sequences listed, 30% to 40% are singletons. Material: blood, either unsorted or a sorted T cell fraction (not recorded which). The receptors shown here come from a male donor with ankylosing spondylitis or in good health (not recorded which).

The V gene is TRBV12-3 or TRBV12-4, the J gene TRBJ2-7; D uncertain. Trimming stripped 6 bases from V and 2 bases from J, with 11 bases between. The CDR3 is 13 amino acids. The chain's CDR3 is CASSTEAPYEQYF. CDR3 DNA sequence: TGTGCCAGCAGCACCGAAGCCCCCTACGAGCAGTACTTC.

This clonotype has just a few counts. This chain joins TRBV29-1 and TRBJ2-5, with 8 bases lining up with TRBD1. The germline V gene has CDR1 SQVTM and CDR2 ANQGSEA. This CDR3 comprises 11 residues. The trim removed 6 bases at V and 5 bases at J, leaving 2 bases unmatched. The CDR3 here is CSVWTGETQYF. CDR3 DNA: TGCAGCGTGTGGACAGGGGAGACCCAGTACTTC.

The chain recombines TRBV5-8 with TRBJ2-3; D is unresolved. This CDR3 region has 16 residues. Between the trimmed V and J ends, which lost 2 bases and 0 bases, there was a span of 13 bases. Germline lookup yields CDR1 SGHTS and CDR2 YDEGEE. The CDR3 nucleotides are TGTGCCAGCAGCTTTGGTGAGAGAACTAGCACAGATACGCAGTATTTT. Protein sequence: CASSFGERTSTDTQYF.

The chain uses TRBV7-8 and TRBJ2-7, with D hard to call. CDR1 is SGHVS, CDR2 FQNEAQ, per germline. The CDR3 totals 16 residues. V lost 0 bases to trimming and J lost 0 bases, with 12 bases between them. CDR3 sequence reads: CASSLAALRSSYEQYF. DNA for the CDR3: TGTGCCAGCAGCTTAGCCGCACTCAGAAGCTCCTACGAGCAGTACTTC.

This clonotype was found many times. The chain is built from TRBV5-1 and TRBJ2-1; D is possibly TRBD1 (5 bases). The CDR3 consists of 16 residues. Germline CDR1 SGHRS, CDR2 YFSETQ. V was cut by 0 bases and J by 0 bases, with 10 bases left in between. CDR3 residues: CASSLVSGNSYNEQFF. The CDR3 bases are TGCGCCAGCAGCTTGGTTTCAGGGAACTCCTACAATGAGCAGTTCTTC.

The gene calls are TRBV20-1 and TRBJ2-3; no firm D call. Germline loops: CDR1 DFQATT, CDR2 SNEGSKA (reference sequence). The V end was cut by 5 bases, the J end by 2 bases, with 20 bases between. The CDR3 has 16 residues. The CDR3 loop is CSAWPARSSPTDTQYF. The CDR3 DNA reads TGCAGTGCTTGGCCAGCGCGGTCCTCCCCCACAGATACGCAGTATTTT.

The gene calls are TRBV29-1 and TRBJ2-1; TRBD1 might be the D (5 bases). V dropped 2 bases and J dropped 11 bases, with 16 bases sitting between them. The CDR3 spans 13 residues. Germline V CDR1 and CDR2: SQVTM, ANQGSEA. CDR3 loop: CSVERIVQGQQFF. The CDR3 DNA reads as TGCAGCGTTGAAAGAATTGTGCAGGGCCAGCAGTTCTTC.

In this sample, this clonotype turned up once. Compared with germline, one end of the junction differs, possibly owing to a read error. The chain uses TRBV7-2 and TRBJ2-2, with D tentatively TRBD2 (5 bases). CDR3 length equals 15 residues. Germline assignment: CDR1 SGHTA and CDR2 FQGNSA. CDR3 bases: TGTGCCAGCCGCTTAGTACTAGACGTCACCGGGGAGCTGTTTTTT. Translating it yields CASRLVLDVTGELFF.

J is TRBJ2-3 and V is TRBV20-1; 7 nucleotides align to TRBD2. Trimming cost V 0 bases and J 2 bases; bases outside gene matches: 8. The CDR3 runs 16 residues. Germline V gene sequence: CDR1 DFQATT, CDR2 SNEGSKA (reference sequence). The CDR3 DNA reads TGCAGTGCTAGAGAGACAACTAGCGAAGCCACAGATACGCAGTATTTT. Amino acid sequence: CSARETTSEATDTQYF.

This clonotype occurred a few times. This rearrangement joins TRBV12-3 or TRBV12-4 to TRBJ2-1; D not certain. The V end lost 3 bases, the J end lost 8 bases, and 8 bases lay between the germline ends. The CDR3 loop spans 12 amino acids. The CDR3 loop reads CASSFQSDEQFF. The CDR3 DNA reads as TGTGCCAGCAGTTTTCAGAGCGATGAGCAGTTCTTC.

V and J are TRBV28 and TRBJ2-1; possibly TRBD1 for D (6 bases). This CDR3 is built from 13 residues. Trimming cost V 5 bases and J 9 bases, with 14 bases left between them. The germline gives CDR1 MDHEN, CDR2 SYDVKM. The CDR3 sequence is CASSATGFSEQFF. The DNA of the CDR3 is TGTGCCAGCAGTGCCACAGGGTTTAGTGAGCAGTTCTTC.

This clonotype occurred once. V and J are TRBV27 and TRBJ1-1; 8 bases align to TRBD1. The germline V gene encodes CDR1 MNHEY and CDR2 SMNVEV (reference sequence). This CDR3 has 15 amino acids. J was trimmed by 2 bases and V by 6 bases; bases with no gene match: 8. Here the CDR3 reads CASRAGQGTNTEAFF. The CDR3, as DNA: TGTGCCAGCAGGGCAGGACAGGGAACAAACACTGAAGCTTTCTTT.

The chain is built from TRBV6-1 and TRBJ2-4; tentatively, D is TRBD2 (6 bases). The CDR3 covers 14 residues. The V end was cut by 6 bases, the J end by 1 base, with 10 bases between. Germline assignment: CDR1 MNHNS and CDR2 SASEGT. The DNA of the CDR3 is TGTGCCAGCAGGCCTAGCGTGGCCAAAAACATTCAGTACTTC. Residues: CASRPSVAKNIQYF.

CDR3 in DNA: TGTGCCAGCAGTTTTGATCCCGGGGAGCTGTTTTTT. Translating gives CASSFDPGELFF. The V call is TRBV12-3 or TRBV12-4, the J call TRBJ2-2, with D hard to call. V was clipped by 3 bases and J by 6 bases, with 5 bases between them. The CDR3 extends over 12 amino acids.

This chain links TRBV11-2 with TRBJ2-3; the match to TRBD2 covers 8 bases. This CDR3 comprises 14 residues. CDR1 and CDR2 (germline): SGHAT, FQNNGV. The V segment lost 5 bases and the J segment 2 bases; nucleotides outside the gene matches: 3. The CDR3 DNA is TGTGCCAGCAGCCGGGGGGGGTACACAGATACGCAGTATTTT. Its protein is CASSRGGYTDTQYF. Complete variable domain (other parts from reference TRBV11-2 and TRBJ2-3): EAGVAQSPRYKIIEKRQSVAFWCNPISGHATLYWYQQILGQGPKLLIQFQNNGVVDDSQLPKDRFSAERLKGVDSTLKIQPAKLEDSAVYLCASSRGGYTDTQYFGPGTRLTVL.

The gene calls are TRBV7-9 and TRBJ2-3; tentative D call: TRBD2 (6 bases). This CDR3 region has 14 residues. Germline V gene sequence: CDR1 SEHNR, CDR2 FQNEAQ (reference sequence). Trimming took off 5 bases at V and 6 bases at J, with 15 bases between the two ends. The CDR3 nucleotides are TGTGCCAGCAGCGCCGCCGGGACTCCGGATACGCAGTATTTT. Its protein product is CASSAAGTPDTQYF.

The chain joins TRBV25-1 to TRBJ1-1; D is ambiguous. This CDR3 region has 15 residues. The ends were cut back, 1 base at V and 3 bases at J, with 12 bases in the middle. The germline gives CDR1 MGHDK, CDR2 SYGVNS. In DNA, the CDR3 is TGTGCCAGCAGTGAATCGCGCATGATTGACACTGAAGCTTTCTTT. It yields the protein CASSESRMIDTEAFF.

This clonotype was recorded a few times. This chain uses TRBV5-1 with TRBJ2-3, with D perhaps given as TRBD1 or TRBD2 (6 bases each). Trimming pared 4 bases from V and 5 bases from J, leaving 17 bases between. The germline V gene encodes CDR1 SGHRS and CDR2 YFSETQ. The CDR3 loop spans 15 amino acids. CDR3 DNA: TGCGCCAGCAGCAGGGGGGTCCAGGGTCTAGATACGCAGTATTTT. Amino acids: CASSRGVQGLDTQYF.

The chain carries TRBV28 and TRBJ2-1, with D maybe TRBD2 (6 bases). The V gene's germline CDR1 is MDHEN and CDR2 SYDVKM. The CDR3 has 18 residues. The germline V and J ends were trimmed by 3 bases and 0 bases, with 18 bases remaining between them. The CDR3 coding sequence is TGTGCCAGCAGTTTTTGGGGTCTGGAGGGGACCTCCTACAATGAGCAGTTCTTC. Protein product: CASSFWGLEGTSYNEQFF.

The chain is built from TRBV7-9 and TRBJ1-1; D is unclear. The CDR3 runs to 12 residues. V lost 7 bases, J lost 2 bases, and 8 bases lay in between. The germline CDR1 and CDR2 sequences are SEHNR and FQNEAQ (reference sequence). CDR3 region: CASTWGNTEAFF. CDR3 DNA: TGTGCCAGCACCTGGGGAAACACTGAAGCTTTCTTT.

This chain uses TRBV28 with TRBJ2-3; 7 positions match TRBD2. CDR1 and CDR2 from the germline V gene are MDHEN and SYDVKM. Trimming removed 7 bases from V and 7 bases from J; junction bases left unmatched: 14. The CDR3 consists of 15 residues. The CDR3 reads CASTLSGGGGHTQYF. The CDR3 DNA reads as TGTGCCAGCACCCTCTCGGGAGGTGGAGGTCATACGCAGTATTTT.